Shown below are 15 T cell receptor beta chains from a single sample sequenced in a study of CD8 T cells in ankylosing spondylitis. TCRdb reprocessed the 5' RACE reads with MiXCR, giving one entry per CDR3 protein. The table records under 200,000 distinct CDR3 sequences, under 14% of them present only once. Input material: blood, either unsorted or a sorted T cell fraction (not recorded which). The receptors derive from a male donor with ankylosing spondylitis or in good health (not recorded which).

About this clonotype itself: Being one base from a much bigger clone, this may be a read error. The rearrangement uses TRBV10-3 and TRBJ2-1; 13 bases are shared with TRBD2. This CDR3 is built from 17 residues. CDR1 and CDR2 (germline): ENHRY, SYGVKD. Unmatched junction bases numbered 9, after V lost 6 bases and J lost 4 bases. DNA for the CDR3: TGTGCCATCAGCGCCGGGACTAGCGGGAAGGGGTACAATGAGCAGTTCTTC. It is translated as CAISAGTSGKGYNEQFF.

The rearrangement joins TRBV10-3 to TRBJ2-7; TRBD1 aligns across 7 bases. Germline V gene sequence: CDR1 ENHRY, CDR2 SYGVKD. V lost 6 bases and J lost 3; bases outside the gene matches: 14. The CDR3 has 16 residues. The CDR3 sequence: CAISSNRGSKDYEQYF. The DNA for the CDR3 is TGTGCCATCAGCTCCAACAGGGGATCAAAGGACTACGAGCAGTACTTC.

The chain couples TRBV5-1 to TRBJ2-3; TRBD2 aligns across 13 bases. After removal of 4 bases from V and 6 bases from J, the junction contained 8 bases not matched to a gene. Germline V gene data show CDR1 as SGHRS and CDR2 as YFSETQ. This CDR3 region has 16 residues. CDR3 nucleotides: TGCGCCAGCAGCGTAACTAGCGGGAGGGCTATCGATACGCAGTATTTT. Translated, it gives CASSVTSGRAIDTQYF. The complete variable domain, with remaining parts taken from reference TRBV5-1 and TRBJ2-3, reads KAGVTQTPRYLIKTRGQQVTLSCSPISGHRSVSWYQQTPGQGLQFLFEYFSETQRNKGNFPGRFSGRQFSNSRSEMNVSTLELGDSALYLCASSVTSGRAIDTQYFGPGTRLTVL.

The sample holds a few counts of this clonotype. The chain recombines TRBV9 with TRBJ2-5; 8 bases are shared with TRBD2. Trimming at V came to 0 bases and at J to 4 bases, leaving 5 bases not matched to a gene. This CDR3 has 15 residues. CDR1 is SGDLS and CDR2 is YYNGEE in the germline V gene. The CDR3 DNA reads TGTGCCAGCAGCGTAGTAGCGGGGAGCGGAGAGACCCAGTACTTC. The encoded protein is CASSVVAGSGETQYF.

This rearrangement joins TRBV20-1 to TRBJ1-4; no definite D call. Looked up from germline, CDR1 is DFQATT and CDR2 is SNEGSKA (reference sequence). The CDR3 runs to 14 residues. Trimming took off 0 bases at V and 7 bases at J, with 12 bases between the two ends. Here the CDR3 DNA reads TGCAGTGCTAGAGAAGGACTGTTTGTTGAAAAACTGTTTTTT. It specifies CSAREGLFVEKLFF.

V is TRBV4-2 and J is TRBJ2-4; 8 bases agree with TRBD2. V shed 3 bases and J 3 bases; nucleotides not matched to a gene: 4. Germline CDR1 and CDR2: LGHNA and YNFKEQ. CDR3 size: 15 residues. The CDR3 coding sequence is TGTGCCAGCAGCCATGATCTAGCGGGCAAAAACATTCAGTACTTC. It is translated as CASSHDLAGKNIQYF.

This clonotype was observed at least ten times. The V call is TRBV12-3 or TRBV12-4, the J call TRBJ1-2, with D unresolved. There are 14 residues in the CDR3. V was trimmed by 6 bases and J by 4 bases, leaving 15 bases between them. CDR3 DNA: TGTGCCAGCAGCTTAAGCAGTCTGCCCTATGGCTACACCTTC. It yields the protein CASSLSSLPYGYTF.

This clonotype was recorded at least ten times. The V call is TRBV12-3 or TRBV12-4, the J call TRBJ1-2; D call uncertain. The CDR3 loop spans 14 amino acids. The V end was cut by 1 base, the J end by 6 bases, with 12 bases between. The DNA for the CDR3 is TGTGCCAGCAGTTTAGTGGTGGGGATGCATGGCTACACCTTC. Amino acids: CASSLVVGMHGYTF.

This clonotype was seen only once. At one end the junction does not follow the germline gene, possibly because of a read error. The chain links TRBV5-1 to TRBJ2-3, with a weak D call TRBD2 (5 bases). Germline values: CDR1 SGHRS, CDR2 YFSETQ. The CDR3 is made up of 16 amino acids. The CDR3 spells CASSLDSGSNTDRQYF. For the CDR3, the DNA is TGCGCCAGCAGCTTGGACAGCGGTTCTAACACAGATAGGCAGTATTTT. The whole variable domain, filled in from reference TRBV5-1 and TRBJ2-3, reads KAGVTQTPRYLIKTRGQQVTLSCSPISGHRSVSWYQQTPGQGLQFLFEYFSETQRNKGNFPGRFSGRQFSNSRSEMNVSTLELGDSALYLCASSLDSGSNTDRQYFGPGTRLTVL.

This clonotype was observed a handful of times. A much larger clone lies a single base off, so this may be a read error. CDR3 nucleotides: TGCAGTGCTAGATTCGGGACTAGCGGGGGAGACGCCCCTACAGATACGCAGTATTTT. Amino acids: CSARFGTSGGDAPTDTQYF. The J gene is TRBJ2-3, the V gene TRBV20-1, with 14 bases matching TRBD2. The J segment lost 3 bases and the V segment lost 2 bases, leaving 13 bases of the junction unmatched. There are 19 residues in the CDR3. CDR1 DFQATT and CDR2 SNEGSKA come from the germline V gene (reference sequence).

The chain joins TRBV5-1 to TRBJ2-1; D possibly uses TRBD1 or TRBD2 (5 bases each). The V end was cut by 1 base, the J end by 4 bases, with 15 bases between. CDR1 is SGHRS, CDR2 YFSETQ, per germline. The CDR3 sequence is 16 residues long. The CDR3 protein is CASSLTGRDLYNEQFF. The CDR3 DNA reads TGCGCCAGCAGCTTGACGGGCCGGGACCTATACAATGAGCAGTTCTTC.

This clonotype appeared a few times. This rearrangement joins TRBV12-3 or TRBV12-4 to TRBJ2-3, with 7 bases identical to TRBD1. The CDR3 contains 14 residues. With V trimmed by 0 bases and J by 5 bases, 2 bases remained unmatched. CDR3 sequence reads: CASSLAAGGDTQYF. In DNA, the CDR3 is TGTGCCAGCAGTTTAGCGGCAGGGGGAGATACGCAGTATTTT.

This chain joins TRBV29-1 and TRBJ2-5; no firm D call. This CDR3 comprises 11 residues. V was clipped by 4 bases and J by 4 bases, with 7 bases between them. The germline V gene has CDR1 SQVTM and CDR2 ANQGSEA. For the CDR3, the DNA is TGCAGCGTTGTGGGGTCAGAGACCCAGTACTTC. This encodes CSVVGSETQYF.

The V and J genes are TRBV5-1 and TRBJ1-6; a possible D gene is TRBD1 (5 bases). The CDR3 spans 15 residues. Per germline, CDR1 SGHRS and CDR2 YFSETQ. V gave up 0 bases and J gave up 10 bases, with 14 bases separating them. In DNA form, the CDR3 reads TGCGCCAGCAGCTTGGAAGGGACGATACAATCACCCCTCCACTTT. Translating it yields CASSLEGTIQSPLHF.

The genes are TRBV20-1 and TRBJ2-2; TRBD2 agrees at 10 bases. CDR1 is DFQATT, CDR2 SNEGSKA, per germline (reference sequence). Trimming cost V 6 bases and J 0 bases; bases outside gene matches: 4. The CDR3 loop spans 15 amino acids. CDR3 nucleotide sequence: TGCAGTGCGCAGCGGGGGGGCGCGAACACCGGGGAGCTGTTTTTT. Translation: CSAQRGGANTGELFF.